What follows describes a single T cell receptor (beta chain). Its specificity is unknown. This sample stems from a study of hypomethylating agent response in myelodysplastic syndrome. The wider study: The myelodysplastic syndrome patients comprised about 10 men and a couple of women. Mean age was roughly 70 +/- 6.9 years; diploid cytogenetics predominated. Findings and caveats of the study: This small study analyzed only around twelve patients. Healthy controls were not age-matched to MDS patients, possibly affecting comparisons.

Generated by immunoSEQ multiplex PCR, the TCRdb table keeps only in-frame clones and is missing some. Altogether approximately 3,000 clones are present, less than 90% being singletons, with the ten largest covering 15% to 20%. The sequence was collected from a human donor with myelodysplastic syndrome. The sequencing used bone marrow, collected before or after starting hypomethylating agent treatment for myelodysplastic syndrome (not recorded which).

The CDR3 spells CASKRGYEQYF. The CDR3 DNA reads as TGTGCCAGCAAGCGGGGGTACGAGCAGTACTTC. The chain joins TRBV28 to TRBJ2-7, with TRBD2 matching over 8 bases. With 7 bases clipped from V and 4 bases from J, the junction kept 0 bases outside the gene matches. The CDR3 is 11 amino acids. Germline V lookup: CDR1 MDHEN, CDR2 SYDVKM. The full variable domain, its missing parts supplied by reference TRBV28 and TRBJ2-7, is DVKVTQSSRYLVKRTGEKVFLECVQDMDHENMFWYRQDPGLGLRLIYFSYDVKMKEKGDIPEGYSVSREKKERFSLILESASTNQTSMYLCASKRGYEQYFGPGTRLTVT.